This TCR beta chain was obtained from a study of response to subunit inactivated influenza vaccine. Regarding the study as a whole: The authors proposed limited new T cell recruitment per seasonal influenza vaccination.

Using its own MiXCR run on the RT-PCR reads, TCRdb lists one record per CDR3 protein. There are under 200,000 distinct CDR3 sequences in the sample; 12% occur only once, and 25% to 30% lies in the top ten. This CDR3 has 14 residues. V gave up 0 bases and J gave up 8 bases, with 11 bases separating them. CDR1 is SGHKS and CDR2 is YYEKEE in the germline V gene (reference sequence). This clonotype has a handful of counts. Its antigen is currently unknown. Separately, the same data were catalogued under a study of T cells expressing NK-cell markers. In that study: A 5'RACE template switching approach incorporating UMIs was used to make TCR beta cDNA. The sequencing cohort of eight donors included seven HCMV-seropositive individuals and one seronegative individual. Dominant NKG2C+ clonotypes accounted for roughly 1.0-8% of CD8+ T cells in six or seven donors.

This TCR was recovered from a man aged 50 to 59 who received an inactivated influenza vaccine. The rearrangement links TRBV5-5 to TRBJ2-2, with a possible D match to TRBD1 (6 bases). The input for sequencing was CD8+ T cells sorted from PBMCs, taken roughly 12 days after vaccination. The CDR3 region is CASSLAGVMGELFF. CDR3 nucleotides: TGTGCCAGCAGCTTGGCAGGGGTAATGGGGGAGCTGTTTTTT.